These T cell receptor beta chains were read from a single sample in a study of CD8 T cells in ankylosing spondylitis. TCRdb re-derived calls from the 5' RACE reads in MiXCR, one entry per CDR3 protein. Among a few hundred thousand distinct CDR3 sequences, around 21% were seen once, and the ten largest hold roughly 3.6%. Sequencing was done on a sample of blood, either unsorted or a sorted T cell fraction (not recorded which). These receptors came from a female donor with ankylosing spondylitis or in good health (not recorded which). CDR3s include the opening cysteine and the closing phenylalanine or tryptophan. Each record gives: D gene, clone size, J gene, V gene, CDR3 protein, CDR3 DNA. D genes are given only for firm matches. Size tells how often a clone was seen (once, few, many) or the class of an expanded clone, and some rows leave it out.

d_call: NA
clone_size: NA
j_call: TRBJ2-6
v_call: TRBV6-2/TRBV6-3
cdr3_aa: CATQLSGANVLTF
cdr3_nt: TGTGCCACTCAACTCTCTGGGGCCAACGTCCTGACTTTC

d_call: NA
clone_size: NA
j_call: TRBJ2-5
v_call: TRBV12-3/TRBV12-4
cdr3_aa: CASSWGDEETQYF
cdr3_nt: TGTGCCAGCAGTTGGGGAGATGAGGAGACCCAGTACTTC

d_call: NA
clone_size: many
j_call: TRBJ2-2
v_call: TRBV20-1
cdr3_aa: CSEVAPGLPYNGELFF
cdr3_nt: TGCAGTGAGGTCGCCCCGGGACTTCCCTATAACGGGGAGCTGTTTTTT

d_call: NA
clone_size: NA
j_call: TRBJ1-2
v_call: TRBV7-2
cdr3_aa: CASSALSKRVTF
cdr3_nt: TGTGCCAGCAGCGCCCTAAGTAAGAGGGTCACCTTC

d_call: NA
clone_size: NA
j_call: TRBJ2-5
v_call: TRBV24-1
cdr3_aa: CATGQPNQETQYF
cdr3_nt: TGTGCCACCGGACAGCCTAACCAAGAGACCCAGTACTTC

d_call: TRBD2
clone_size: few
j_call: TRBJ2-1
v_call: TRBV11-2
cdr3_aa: CASTKSGRAAYNEQFF
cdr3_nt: TGTGCCAGCACCAAAAGCGGGAGGGCCGCCTACAATGAGCAGTTCTTC

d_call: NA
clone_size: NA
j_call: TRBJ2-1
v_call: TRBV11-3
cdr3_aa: CASSLDSSGPDEQFF
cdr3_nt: TGTGCCAGCAGCTTAGACTCGAGCGGACCCGATGAGCAGTTCTTC

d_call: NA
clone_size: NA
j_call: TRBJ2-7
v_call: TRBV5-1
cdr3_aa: CASSAVPPNEQYF
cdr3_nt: TGCGCCAGCAGCGCGGTACCCCCCAACGAGCAGTACTTC

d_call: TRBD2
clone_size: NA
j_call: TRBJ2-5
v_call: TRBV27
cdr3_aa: CASRGLAEQETQYF
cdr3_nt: TGTGCCAGCAGGGGACTAGCGGAGCAAGAGACCCAGTACTTC

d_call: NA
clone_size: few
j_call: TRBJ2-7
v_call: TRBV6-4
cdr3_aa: CASQGNVYEQYF
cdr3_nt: TGTGCCAGCCAGGGTAATGTCTACGAGCAGTACTTC

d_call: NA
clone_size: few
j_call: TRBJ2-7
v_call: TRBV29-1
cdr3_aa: CSVVWGPGEQYF
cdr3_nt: TGCAGCGTTGTGTGGGGTCCGGGCGAGCAGTACTTC

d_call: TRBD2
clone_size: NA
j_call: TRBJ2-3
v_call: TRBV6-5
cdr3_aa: CASSYGGDSTDTQYF
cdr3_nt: TGTGCCAGCAGTTACGGGGGGGACAGCACAGATACGCAGTATTTT

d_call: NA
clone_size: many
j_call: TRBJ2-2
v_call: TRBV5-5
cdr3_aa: CASSSPTSQITGELFF
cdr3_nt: TGTGCCAGCAGCTCACCCACTAGCCAGATCACCGGGGAGCTGTTTTTT

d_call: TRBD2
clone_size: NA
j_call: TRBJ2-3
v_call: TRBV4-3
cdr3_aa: CASSRGLAGEGDTQYF
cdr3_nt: TGCGCCAGCAGCCGAGGACTAGCGGGAGAGGGAGATACGCAGTATTTT

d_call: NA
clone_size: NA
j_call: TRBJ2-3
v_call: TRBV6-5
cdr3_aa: CASSYSAALGTDTQYF
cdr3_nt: TGTGCCAGCAGTTACTCGGCCGCACTCGGCACAGATACGCAGTATTTT

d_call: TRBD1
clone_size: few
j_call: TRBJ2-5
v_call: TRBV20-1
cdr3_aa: CSAGTGWETQYF
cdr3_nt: TGCAGTGCTGGGACAGGGTGGGAGACCCAGTACTTC

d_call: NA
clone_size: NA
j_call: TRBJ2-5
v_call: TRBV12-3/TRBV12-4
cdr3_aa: CASGRGVQETQYF
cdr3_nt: TGTGCCAGCGGAAGAGGGGTGCAAGAGACCCAGTACTTC

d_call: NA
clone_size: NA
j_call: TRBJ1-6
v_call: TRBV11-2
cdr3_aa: CASQLPGRGAPLHF
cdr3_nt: TGTGCCAGTCAACTTCCGGGACGGGGGGCTCCCCTCCACTTT

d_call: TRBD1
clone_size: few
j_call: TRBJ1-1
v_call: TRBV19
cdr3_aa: CASSIGQGAAFF
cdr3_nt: TGTGCCAGTAGTATAGGACAGGGGGCAGCTTTCTTT

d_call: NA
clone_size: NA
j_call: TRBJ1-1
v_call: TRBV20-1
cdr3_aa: CSARDPGPSNTEAFF
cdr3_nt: TGCAGTGCTAGAGACCCGGGACCCTCGAACACTGAAGCTTTCTTT

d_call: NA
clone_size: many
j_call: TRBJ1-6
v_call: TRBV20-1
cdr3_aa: CSARPRGGYNSPLHF
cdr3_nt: TGCAGTGCTAGGCCAAGGGGCGGTTATAATTCACCCCTCCACTTT

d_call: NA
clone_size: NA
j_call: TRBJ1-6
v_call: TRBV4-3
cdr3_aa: CASSQDQGSTSPLHF
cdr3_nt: TGCGCCAGCAGCCAAGATCAGGGTTCAACCTCACCCCTCCACTTT

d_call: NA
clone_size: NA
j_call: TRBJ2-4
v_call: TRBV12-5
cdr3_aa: CASGSQGGGHNDIQYF
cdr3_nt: TGTGCTAGTGGTTCCCAAGGCGGCGGGCACAACGACATTCAGTACTTC

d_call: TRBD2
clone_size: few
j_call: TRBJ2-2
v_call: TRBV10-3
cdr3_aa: CAIRGFLGTSGSSAHTGELFF
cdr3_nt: TGTGCCATCAGAGGGTTCCTCGGGACTAGCGGGTCCTCGGCACACACCGGGGAGCTGTTTTTT

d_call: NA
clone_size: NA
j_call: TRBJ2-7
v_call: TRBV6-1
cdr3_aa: CASSVDKSYEQYF
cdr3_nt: TGTGCCAGCAGTGTCGACAAGTCCTACGAGCAGTACTTC

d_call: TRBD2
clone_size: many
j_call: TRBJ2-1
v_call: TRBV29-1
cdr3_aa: CSVGTSGGYYNEQFF
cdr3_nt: TGCAGCGTGGGGACTAGCGGGGGGTACTACAATGAGCAGTTCTTC

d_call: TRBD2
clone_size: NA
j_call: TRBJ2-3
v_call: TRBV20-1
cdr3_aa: CSARILGEGSTDTQYF
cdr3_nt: TGCAGTGCTAGAATACTAGGGGAGGGGTCCACAGATACGCAGTATTTT

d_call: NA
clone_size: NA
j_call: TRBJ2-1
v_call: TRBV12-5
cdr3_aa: CASGLPPGSYNEQFF
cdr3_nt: TGTGCTAGTGGTTTGCCACCGGGATCTTACAATGAGCAGTTCTTC

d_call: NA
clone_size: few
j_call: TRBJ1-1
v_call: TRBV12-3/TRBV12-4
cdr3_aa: CASSTNRVNTEAFF
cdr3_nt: TGTGCCAGCAGTACGAACAGGGTAAATACTGAAGCTTTCTTT

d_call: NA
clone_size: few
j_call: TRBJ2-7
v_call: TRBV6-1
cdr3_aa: CASSRGFYEQYF
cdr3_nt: TGTGCCAGCAGTCGAGGATTCTACGAGCAGTACTTC

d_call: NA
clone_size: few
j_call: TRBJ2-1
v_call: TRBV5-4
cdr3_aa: CASSLLAAPSNEQFF
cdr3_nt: TGTGCCAGCAGCTTGCTAGCCGCGCCCTCCAATGAGCAGTTCTTC

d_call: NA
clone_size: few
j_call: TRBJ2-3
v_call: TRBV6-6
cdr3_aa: CAIAGAHTDTQYF
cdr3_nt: TGTGCCATCGCGGGGGCCCACACAGATACGCAGTATTTT

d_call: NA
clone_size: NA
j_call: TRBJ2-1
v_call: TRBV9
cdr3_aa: CASSASGVPEQFF
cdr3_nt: TGTGCCAGCAGCGCCTCAGGGGTCCCTGAGCAGTTCTTC

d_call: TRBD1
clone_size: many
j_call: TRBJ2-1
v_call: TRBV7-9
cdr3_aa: CASSLAPGQGPHNEQFF
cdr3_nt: TGTGCCAGCAGCTTGGCGCCGGGACAGGGACCCCACAATGAGCAGTTCTTC

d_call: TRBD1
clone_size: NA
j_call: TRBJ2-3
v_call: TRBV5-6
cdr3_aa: CASRGTDTGTDTQYF
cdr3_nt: TGTGCCAGCAGGGGGACAGATACGGGCACAGATACGCAGTATTTT

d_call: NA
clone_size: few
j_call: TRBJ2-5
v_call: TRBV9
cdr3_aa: CASSVTGTQETQYF
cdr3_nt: TGTGCCAGCAGCGTTACTGGAACACAAGAGACCCAGTACTTC

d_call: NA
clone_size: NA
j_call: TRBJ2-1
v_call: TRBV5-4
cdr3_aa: CASSLVTSGDNEQFF
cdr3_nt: TGTGCCAGCAGCTTGGTGACGAGTGGGGACAATGAGCAGTTCTTC

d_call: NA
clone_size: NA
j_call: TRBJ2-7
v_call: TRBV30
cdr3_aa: CAWNSKGAYEQYF
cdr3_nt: TGTGCCTGGAATTCTAAGGGGGCCTACGAGCAGTACTTC

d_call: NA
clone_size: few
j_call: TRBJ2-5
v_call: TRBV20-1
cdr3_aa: CSARGPSGTETQYF
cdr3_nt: TGCAGTGCTAGGGGTCCTTCGGGGACGGAGACCCAGTACTTC

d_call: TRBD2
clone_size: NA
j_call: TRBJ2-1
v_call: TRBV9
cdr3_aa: CASSTGTSGFNEQFF
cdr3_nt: TGTGCCAGCAGCACCGGGACTAGCGGTTTCAATGAGCAGTTCTTC

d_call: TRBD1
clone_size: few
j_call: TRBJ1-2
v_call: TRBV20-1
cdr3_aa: CSARDRQGVYYGYTF
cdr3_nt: TGCAGTGCTAGAGATCGCCAGGGGGTATACTATGGCTACACCTTC

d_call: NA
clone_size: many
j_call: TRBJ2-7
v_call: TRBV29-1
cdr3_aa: CSAHQGAGEQYF
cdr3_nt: TGCAGCGCCCACCAGGGAGCCGGCGAGCAGTACTTC

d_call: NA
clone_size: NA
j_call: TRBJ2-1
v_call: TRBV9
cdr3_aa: CASSPLSRGGIYNEQFF
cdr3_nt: TGTGCCAGCAGCCCCTTATCGAGGGGGGGGATATACAATGAGCAGTTCTTC

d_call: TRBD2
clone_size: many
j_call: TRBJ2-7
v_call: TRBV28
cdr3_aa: CASSLVWGGSSYEQYF
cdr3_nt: TGTGCCAGCAGTTTGGTGTGGGGGGGGAGCTCCTACGAGCAGTACTTC

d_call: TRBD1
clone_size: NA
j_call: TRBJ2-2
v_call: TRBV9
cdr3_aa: CASSRTGGTGELFF
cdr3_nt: TGTGCCAGCAGCCGGACAGGGGGCACCGGGGAGCTGTTTTTT

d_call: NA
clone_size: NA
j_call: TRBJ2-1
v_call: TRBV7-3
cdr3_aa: CASSLMPSVPNEQFF
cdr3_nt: TGTGCCAGCAGCTTAATGCCTAGCGTACCCAATGAGCAGTTCTTC

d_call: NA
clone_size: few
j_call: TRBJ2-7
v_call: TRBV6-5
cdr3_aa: CASSAEQYF
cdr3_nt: TGTGCCAGCAGTGCCGAGCAGTACTTC